The T cell receptor (beta chain) described here comes from a study of blood T cells in healthy people across ages. Study-level results: The diversity estimates, figures obtained from one million T cells, were considered underestimates.

Through a sample-barcoded 5' primer and a J-beta primer mix, a second PCR was run for about 6 to 11 cycles. The study obtained at least 2.5 million CDR3-containing paired-end reads from every sample. Each CDR3 protein gets one entry after TCRdb re-called the 5' RACE reads with MiXCR. This sample yields 1.5 million to 2 million distinct CDR3 sequences, of which about 50% are seen a single time; over 2% belongs to the top ten. Donors ranged from about 6 to 95 years old and were healthy Caucasians in Russia. Samples had at least 6.5 million PBMCs isolated from them. Trimming cost V 4 bases and J 0 bases; bases outside gene matches: 10. Per germline, CDR1 SEHNR and CDR2 FQNEAQ (reference sequence). This CDR3 spans 18 amino acids. In regard to this clonotype: The antigen remains unidentified.

This TCR derives from a woman in her thirties or forties in good health. The material sequenced was blood. The rearrangement joins TRBV7-9 to TRBJ1-4, with 8 bases lining up with TRBD1. The CDR3 DNA is TGTGCCAGCAGCTCGATACCGGGACAGGACTCAACTAATGAAAAACTGTTTTTT. Protein product: CASSSIPGQDSTNEKLFF. Full variable domain (missing parts from reference TRBV7-9 and TRBJ1-4): DTGVSQNPRHKITKRGQNVTFRCDPISEHNRLYWYRQTLGQGPEFLTYFQNEAQLEKSRLLSDRFSAERPKGSFSTLEIQRTEQGDSAMYLCASSSIPGQDSTNEKLFFGSGTQLSVL.